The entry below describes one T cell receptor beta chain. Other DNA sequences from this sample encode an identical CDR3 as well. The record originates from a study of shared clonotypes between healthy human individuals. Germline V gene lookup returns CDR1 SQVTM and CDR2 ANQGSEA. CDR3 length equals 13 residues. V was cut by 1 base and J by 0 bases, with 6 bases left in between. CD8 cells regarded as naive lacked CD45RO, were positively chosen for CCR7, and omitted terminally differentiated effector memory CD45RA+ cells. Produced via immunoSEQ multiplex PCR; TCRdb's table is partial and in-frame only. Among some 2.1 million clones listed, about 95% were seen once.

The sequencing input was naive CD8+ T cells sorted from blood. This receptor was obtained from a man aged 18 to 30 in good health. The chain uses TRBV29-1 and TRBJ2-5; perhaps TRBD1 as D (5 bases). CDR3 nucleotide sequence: TGCAGCGTTGAAGGACAGTACCAAGAGACCCAGTACTTC. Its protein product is CSVEGQYQETQYF.